What follows describes a single T cell receptor beta chain. The sample belongs to a study of cytomegalovirus exposure and HLA in healthy donors. PCR used 60 Vbeta primers and 13 Jbeta primers. Sequencing was performed with immunoSEQ multiplex PCR; in TCRdb, only in-frame clones are kept and a portion is missing. The data contain approximately 140,000 clones, around 79% of them singletons. Despite likely unrecorded immune exposures, the donors were nominally healthy at the time of sampling. The CDR3 length is 16 residues. The germline CDR1 and CDR2 sequences are SEHNR and FQNEAQ (reference sequence). The V end lost 2 bases, the J end lost 4 bases, and 15 bases lay between the germline ends.

The rearrangement links TRBV7-9 to TRBJ1-5; TRBD1 might be the D (5 bases). The clonotype comes from a human donor in good health. The material sequenced was PBMCs. CDR3 sequence: CASSLWGAGRNQPQHF. In DNA form, the CDR3 reads TGTGCCAGCAGCTTATGGGGAGCAGGGAGGAATCAGCCCCAGCATTTT.